This TCR beta chain was recorded in a study of blood T cells in healthy people across ages. Then a second PCR, running roughly 7 to 12 cycles, was carried out with a sample-barcoded 5' primer and a J-beta primer mix. MiXCR was run by TCRdb on the 5' RACE reads, yielding one entry per CDR3 protein. The data contain hundreds of thousands of distinct CDR3 sequences, about three fifths of them singletons. Broader study findings: Unknown CMV status may confound age-related changes in expanded clones.

The CDR3 loop spans 17 amino acids. The V gene's germline CDR1 is MNHEY and CDR2 SVGEGT. Trimming removed 10 bases from V and 0 bases from J, with 22 bases in between. As regards this clonotype: Antigen: not known.

The study drew donors from healthy Caucasian individuals in Russia aged 6 to 90. The source is a man aged 25 to 40 in good health. The chain has TRBV6-2 or TRBV6-3 and TRBJ2-4, with TRBD2 as a possible D gene (6 bases). Sequencing input: blood. The CDR3 region has the DNA TGTGCCACCGCCCCCCACCAAGCGGGCCTAGCCAAAAACATTCAGTACTTC. This encodes CATAPHQAGLAKNIQYF.